This T cell receptor (beta chain) was obtained from a study of CD8+ T cells in alopecia areata. About the research overall: Dosing with tofacitinib proceeded for 6 to 18 months, followed by 6 months off drug.

Concerning this clone: Its antigen is unidentified.

This sample's treatment: oral pan-JAK inhibitor, 5-10 mg twice daily. From alopecia areata patients, lesional scalp punch biopsies and peripheral blood were collected. Between the trimmed V and J ends, which lost 6 bases and 3 bases, there was a span of 17 bases. Germline CDR1 reads MDHEN; CDR2 reads SYDVKM. The CDR3 totals 16 residues. Study outcomes and limitations: Clonality in lesional scalp, especially alopecia totalis/universalis, exceeded that of normal scalp.

The sequencing template was cDNA reverse transcribed from extracted RNA. Only in-frame clones appear in the TCRdb table, and some are missing; sequencing was by immunoSEQ multiplex PCR. This table holds roughly 200,000 clones, under 60% found once. This sample comprised CD8+ T cells sorted from blood, obtained at week 24, from a patient treated with tofacitinib. This sequence was found in a human donor with alopecia areata. This chain uses TRBV28 with TRBJ2-2; D may be TRBD2 (6 bases). CDR3 bases: TGTGCCAGCAGCTGGCGGCAGGGAGGTTACACCGGGGAGCTGTTTTTT. The encoded protein is CASSWRQGGYTGELFF.